These 27 T cell receptor beta chains came from one sample sequenced in a study of blood T cell repertoires in COVID-19. Sequencing was performed with immunoSEQ multiplex PCR; in TCRdb, only in-frame clones are kept and a portion is missing. The sample holds tens of thousands of clones, around 90% seen once. Sequencing input: peripheral blood. Source of these receptors: a man between 18 and 35 years old with COVID-19, enrolled during active disease.

The V gene is TRBV6-6, the J gene TRBJ2-1, with 10 bases fitting TRBD2. Trimming took 5 bases from V and 10 from J; bases not matched to a gene: 14. The CDR3 is 16 residues long. Per germline, CDR1 MNHNY and CDR2 SVGAGI (reference sequence). CDR3 DNA: TGTGCCAGCAGTGGGGCCACTAGCGGGAAGGGTCAGGAGCAGTTCTTC. It is translated as CASSGATSGKGQEQFF.

The V and J genes are TRBV19 and TRBJ2-1, with 8 bases lining up with TRBD2. The ends lost 4 bases at V and 9 bases at J; junction bases unmatched: 8. Per germline, CDR1 LNHDA and CDR2 SQIVND (reference sequence). The CDR3 spans 14 residues. The CDR3 loop is CASSRAGGLSEQFF. CDR3 DNA sequence: TGTGCCAGTAGTAGGGCGGGAGGTTTGAGTGAGCAGTTCTTC.

CDR3: CASSPQDRGYNEQFF. The CDR3 nucleotides read TGTGCCAGCAGCCCACAGGACAGGGGCTACAATGAGCAGTTCTTC. This chain uses TRBV9 with TRBJ2-1, with 9 positions matching TRBD1. V shed 4 bases, J shed 3 bases, and the junction held 5 bases outside the gene matches. The germline V gene encodes CDR1 SGDLS and CDR2 YYNGEE. The length of the CDR3 is 15 residues.

The rearrangement joins TRBV7-2 to TRBJ2-7; TRBD2 agrees at 12 bases. V was clipped by 5 bases and J by 3 bases; unmatched bases: 5. The CDR3 consists of 15 residues. The germline V gene has CDR1 SGHTA and CDR2 FQGNSA. The DNA of the CDR3 is TGTGCCAGCAGCCCAAGACTAGCGGGGGACTACGAGCAGTACTTC. Protein product: CASSPRLAGDYEQYF.

This clone turned up a few times. The gene calls are TRBV5-1 and TRBJ2-7; possibly TRBD1 for D (6 bases). CDR3 length: 16 residues. V was pared by 2 bases and J by 4 bases, with 19 bases between. In germline, CDR1 is SGHRS, CDR2 YFSETQ. DNA of the CDR3: TGCGCCAGCAGCTTAACCAGGGGCAGGCCAGAATACGAGCAGTACTTC. It translates to CASSLTRGRPEYEQYF.

This rearrangement joins TRBV5-1 to TRBJ2-7, with TRBD1 identical over 9 bases. CDR3 length equals 15 residues. Trimming cost V 0 bases and J 4 bases; bases outside gene matches: 5. Germline-derived CDR1 and CDR2 are SGHRS and YFSETQ. The CDR3 sequence is CASSLAWDRAYEQYF. The CDR3 DNA is TGCGCCAGCAGCTTGGCGTGGGACAGGGCTTACGAGCAGTACTTC.

A note on this clone: A much bigger clone sits one base away, suggesting this may be a read error. V usage is TRBV4-2 and J usage is TRBJ1-2, with D possibly being TRBD1 (6 bases). The CDR3 has 13 residues. V lost 2 bases, J lost 4 bases, and 8 bases lay in between. Germline V gene lookup returns CDR1 LGHNA and CDR2 YNFKEQ. The CDR3 protein is CASSQTGTYGYTF. CDR3 DNA sequence: TGTGCCAGCAGCCAAACAGGGACCTATGGCTACACCTTC.

This chain uses TRBV19 with TRBJ1-5; D is unclear. This CDR3 comprises 12 residues. V was trimmed by 4 bases and J by 9 bases, leaving 10 bases between them. Germline CDR1 LNHDA, CDR2 SQIVND (reference sequence). The CDR3 region is CASSTWEGPQHF. In nucleotides, the CDR3 is TGTGCCAGTAGTACGTGGGAGGGGCCCCAGCATTTT.

V usage is TRBV27 and J usage is TRBJ2-7; 9 nucleotides agree with TRBD1. The V gene end was trimmed by 5 bases and the J gene end by 3 bases; junction bases not matched to a gene: 14. Germline assignment: CDR1 MNHEY and CDR2 SMNVEV (reference sequence). The CDR3 is 17 residues long. This CDR3 reads CASSPSQGRDRVYEQYF. The CDR3 bases are TGTGCCAGCAGTCCCTCACAAGGTCGGGACAGGGTCTACGAGCAGTACTTC.

Notes on this clone: Mismatch with germline at one junction end may stem from a read error. The V gene is TRBV7-2, the J gene TRBJ2-1; 12 nucleotides align to TRBD2. The CDR3 has 15 amino acids. Germline V gene lookup returns CDR1 SGHTA and CDR2 FQGNSA. CDR3 DNA: TGTGCCAGCAGCCTAGCGGGAGGGCCGGGGAATGAGCAGTTCTTC. Residues: CASSLAGGPGNEQFF.

This rearrangement joins TRBV2 to TRBJ1-5; a weak D match, TRBD1 (6 bases). Per germline, CDR1 SNHLY and CDR2 FYNNEI. The CDR3 has 18 amino acids. Trimming pared 3 bases from V and 2 bases from J, leaving 20 bases between. CDR3 DNA sequence: TGTGCCAGCAGTGACCCTTTCCGACAGGTTATCGGCAATCAGCCCCAGCATTTT. Residues: CASSDPFRQVIGNQPQHF.

The CDR3 loop is CASDSTPGTGRAYEQYF. The CDR3 DNA is TGTGCCAGCGATTCTACTCCCGGGACAGGGCGGGCCTACGAGCAGTACTTC. This chain links TRBV7-9 with TRBJ2-7; 9 bases match TRBD1. CDR3 length: 17 amino acids. V was pared by 8 bases and J by 2 bases, with 16 bases of the junction left unmatched. In germline, CDR1 is SEHNR, CDR2 FQNEAQ (reference sequence).

This chain joins TRBV29-1 and TRBJ2-7; 7 bases are a match to TRBD2. With V trimmed by 7 bases and J by 1 base, 7 bases remained unmatched. Germline V lookup: CDR1 SQVTM, CDR2 ANQGSEA. The CDR3 contains 13 residues. In nucleotides, the CDR3 is TGCAGCGCTGGCGGGAGCAGTTCCTACGAGCAGTACTTC. It encodes CSAGGSSSYEQYF.

This rearrangement joins TRBV7-2 to TRBJ2-4, with a possible D match to TRBD1 (7 bases). CDR3 length: 14 amino acids. V was clipped by 8 bases and J by 6 bases, with 17 bases between them. CDR1 SGHTA and CDR2 FQGNSA come from the germline V gene. This chain's CDR3 is CASGQKEGANIQYF. CDR3 DNA sequence: TGTGCCAGCGGACAAAAGGAGGGGGCAAACATTCAGTACTTC. Combining the CDR3 with reference TRBV7-2 and TRBJ2-4 gives the whole variable domain GAGVSQSPSNKVTEKGKDVELRCDPISGHTALYWYRQSLGQGLEFLIYFQGNSAPDKSGLPSDRFSAERTGGSVSTLTIQRTQQEDSAVYLCASGQKEGANIQYFGAGTRLSVL.

This rearrangement joins TRBV12-3 or TRBV12-4 to TRBJ2-1, with no clear D. The V gene lost 2 bases and the J gene lost 10 bases, with 12 bases spanning the gap. The CDR3 runs 13 residues. The chain's CDR3 is CASSLLWAREQFF. The CDR3 bases are TGTGCCAGCAGTTTACTCTGGGCCAGGGAGCAGTTCTTC.

This clone has only one observation. This chain links TRBV4-3 with TRBJ2-1; TRBD2 might be the D (7 bases). V shed 1 base and J shed 6 bases, with 19 bases lying between them. Germline CDR1 reads LGHNA; CDR2 reads YSLEER. The CDR3 is 17 amino acids. Here the CDR3 DNA reads TGCGCCAGCAGCCAAGGGGGGGGCACCTCACTACTCAATGAGCAGTTCTTC. This sequence encodes CASSQGGGTSLLNEQFF.

The gene calls are TRBV27 and TRBJ2-2; perhaps TRBD2 as D (6 bases). CDR3 length equals 14 residues. The V gene's germline CDR1 is MNHEY and CDR2 SMNVEV (reference sequence). Between the trimmed V and J ends, which lost 5 bases and 7 bases, there was a span of 14 bases. CDR3 in amino acids: CASSPGRGGGELFF. CDR3 coding DNA: TGTGCCAGCAGTCCGGGGCGGGGCGGCGGGGAGCTGTTTTTT.

The chain combines TRBV15 with TRBJ2-1; D may be TRBD1 (6 bases). V was shortened by 0 bases and J by 1 base, with 10 bases between the two germline ends. Looked up from germline, CDR1 is LNHNV and CDR2 is YYDKDF (reference sequence). This CDR3 region has 16 residues. CDR3 sequence: CATSRDTRGSYNEQFF. In DNA form, the CDR3 reads TGTGCCACCAGCAGAGATACAAGGGGGTCCTACAATGAGCAGTTCTTC.

This clone was seen only once. The gene calls are TRBV6-6 and TRBJ1-1, with 7 bases aligning to TRBD1. Germline CDR1 and CDR2: MNHNY and SVGAGI (reference sequence). With V trimmed by 6 bases and J by 5 bases, 6 bases remained unmatched. This CDR3 is 13 amino acids long. CDR3 protein: CASRTGTSTEAFF. As DNA, the CDR3 is TGTGCCAGCAGGACAGGGACCTCTACTGAAGCTTTCTTT.

This chain links TRBV5-6 with TRBJ2-1, with D unresolved. Germline assignment: CDR1 SGHDT and CDR2 YYEEEE. The germline V and J ends were trimmed by 3 bases and 8 bases, with 9 bases remaining between them. This CDR3 is built from 12 residues. The CDR3: CASSSPPDEQFF. In DNA form, the CDR3 reads TGTGCCAGCAGCTCCCCCCCAGATGAGCAGTTCTTC.

The chain couples TRBV30 to TRBJ2-5, with D possibly being TRBD2 (7 bases). CDR1 and CDR2 (germline): GTSNPN, SVGIG (reference sequence). Trimming stripped 1 base from V and 5 bases from J, with 11 bases between. The length of the CDR3 is 13 residues. The CDR3 bases are TGTGCCTGGAGTGAGGGGGGGAAGGAGACCCAGTACTTC. It codes for CAWSEGGKETQYF. Filled out from reference TRBV30 and TRBJ2-5, the complete variable domain reads SQTIHQWPATLVQPVGSPLSLECTVEGTSNPNLYWYRQAAGRGLQLLFYSVGIGQISSEVPQNLSASRPQDRQFILSSKKLLLSDSGFYLCAWSEGGKETQYFGPGTRLLVL.

V is TRBV11-3 and J is TRBJ2-3; weak D call: TRBD1 (6 bases). From germline, CDR1 is SGHNT and CDR2 YENEEA. This CDR3 comprises 14 residues. V was pared by 4 bases and J by 2 bases, with 10 bases between. In DNA, the CDR3 is TGTGCCAGCAGCTCTGGGGACAACACAGATACGCAGTATTTT. This codes for CASSSGDNTDTQYF.

The V call is TRBV30, the J call TRBJ1-5; TRBD1 agrees at 8 bases. Germline CDR1 is GTSNPN and CDR2 is SVGIG (reference sequence). The CDR3 totals 14 residues. V was clipped by 5 bases and J by 7 bases; unmatched bases: 10. The CDR3, as DNA: TGTGCCTGGGGTGGGGGACAGGCCGGGCAGCCCCAGCATTTT. As protein: CAWGGGQAGQPQHF.

The gene calls are TRBV14 and TRBJ2-1; D is possibly TRBD2 (5 bases). Trimming shortened V by 1 base and J by 9 bases, and 13 bases separated the two germline ends. Germline V gene sequence: CDR1 SGHDN, CDR2 FVKESK. The length of the CDR3 is 14 residues. In DNA form, the CDR3 reads TGTGCCAGCAGCCAAGTTGAGGGTTTGGGTGAGCAGTTCTTC. This encodes CASSQVEGLGEQFF.

The rearrangement uses TRBV9 and TRBJ2-2, with TRBD2 identical over 11 bases. In germline, CDR1 is SGDLS, CDR2 YYNGEE. The CDR3 contains 17 residues. Germline trimming cut 2 bases from V and 7 bases from J; bases unmatched to any gene: 10. The CDR3 here is CASSVTGTSGKSGELFF. The CDR3, as DNA: TGTGCCAGCAGCGTTACCGGGACTAGCGGCAAGAGCGGGGAGCTGTTTTTT.

The chain couples TRBV2 to TRBJ2-7, with 12 bases lining up with TRBD2. The V gene end was trimmed by 6 bases and the J gene end by 5 bases; junction bases not matched to a gene: 11. Germline V gene data show CDR1 as SNHLY and CDR2 as FYNNEI. The CDR3 covers 16 residues. The CDR3 is CASRPPSSGRAHEQYF. CDR3 nucleotides: TGTGCCAGCAGGCCCCCATCTAGCGGGAGGGCCCACGAGCAGTACTTC. The full variable domain, its missing parts supplied by reference TRBV2 and TRBJ2-7, is EPEVTQTPSHQVTQMGQEVILRCVPISNHLYFYWYRQILGQKVEFLVSFYNNEISEKSEIFDDQFSVERPDGSNFTLKIRSTKLEDSAMYFCASRPPSSGRAHEQYFGPGTRLTVT.

This chain links TRBV28 with TRBJ1-4; D is perhaps TRBD1 (6 bases). The CDR3 runs to 18 residues. The germline gives CDR1 MDHEN, CDR2 SYDVKM. V shed 5 bases and J shed 8 bases, with 27 bases lying between them. The CDR3 protein is CASSPLTGTNLEKEKLFF. The CDR3 coding sequence is TGTGCCAGCAGTCCCCTAACGGGGACAAATTTGGAGAAGGAAAAACTGTTTTTT.